The 25 T cell receptor beta chains below all came from one sample that was sequenced in a study of early T cells in non-severe SARS-CoV-2 infection. TCRdb itself ran the 5' RACE reads through MiXCR, one entry per CDR3 protein. The table has 65,000 to 85,000 distinct CDR3 sequences, 10% seen once. The sequencing here drew on whole blood, taken at baseline. These receptor sequences come from an adult who was a healthcare worker with PCR-confirmed SARS-CoV-2 infection or an uninfected control (not recorded which).

The chain carries TRBV4-3 and TRBJ1-4; D call uncertain. The V gene lost 2 bases and the J gene lost 4 bases, with 14 bases spanning the gap. Germline assignment: CDR1 LGHNA and CDR2 YSLEER. This CDR3 contains 16 residues. In DNA, the CDR3 is TGCGCCAGCAGCCAATCCCCGGACGGCGGTAATGAAAAACTGTTTTTT. Translation: CASSQSPDGGNEKLFF.

This clonotype has at least ten counts. The J gene is TRBJ2-1, the V gene TRBV27; TRBD1 aligns across 8 bases. The CDR3 contains 12 residues. The J segment lost 4 bases and the V segment lost 10 bases, leaving 3 bases of the junction unmatched. Per the germline V gene, CDR1 is MNHEY and CDR2 is SMNVEV (reference sequence). CDR3 bases: TGTGCCACCCGGACAGGGTACAATGAGCAGTTCTTC. Its protein product is CATRTGYNEQFF.

This clonotype was detected a few times. V gene TRBV29-1 combines with J gene TRBJ2-7; D remains ambiguous. Germline CDR1 and CDR2: SQVTM and ANQGSEA. The CDR3 is 13 residues long. Trimming cost V 4 bases and J 0 bases, with 10 bases left between them. The CDR3 reads CSVGVGSSYEQYF. As DNA, the CDR3 is TGCAGCGTTGGGGTGGGTAGCTCCTACGAGCAGTACTTC.

The rearrangement uses TRBV5-1 and TRBJ2-1, with D possibly being TRBD2 (5 bases). Looked up from germline, CDR1 is SGHRS and CDR2 is YFSETQ. This CDR3 has 14 amino acids. V dropped 6 bases and J dropped 4 bases, with 14 bases sitting between them. In DNA form, the CDR3 reads TGCGCCAGCACCCCGGAGGTATTTTACAATGAGCAGTTCTTC. Its translation: CASTPEVFYNEQFF.

This clonotype was seen repeatedly, ten times or more. The chain links TRBV20-1 to TRBJ2-7; 13 bases are a match to TRBD2. The CDR3 loop spans 16 amino acids. With 5 bases clipped from V and 6 bases from J, the junction kept 13 bases outside the gene matches. Germline CDR1 and CDR2: DFQATT and SNEGSKA (reference sequence). The CDR3 DNA is TGCAGTGCTGGTCCGGGACTAGCGGGGATCAACGTCGAGCAGTACTTC. Its translation is CSAGPGLAGINVEQYF.

This clonotype was recorded at least ten times. The chain uses TRBV6-2 or TRBV6-3 and TRBJ1-5; TRBD1 aligns across 7 bases. The CDR3 has 17 amino acids. V trimming: 2 bases; J trimming: 4 bases; junction bases outside the gene matches: 11. Looked up from germline, CDR1 is MNHEY and CDR2 is SVGEGT. Written as DNA, the CDR3 is TGTGCCAGCAGTTACCGGACAGGCGAGGGTTTGAATCAGCCCCAGCATTTT. Protein product: CASSYRTGEGLNQPQHF.

The chain is built from TRBV7-2 and TRBJ2-6, with 7 bases lining up with TRBD2. The ends lost 3 bases at V and 4 bases at J; junction bases unmatched: 3. The germline V gene encodes CDR1 SGHTA and CDR2 FQGNSA. CDR3 length: 15 amino acids. The CDR3, as DNA: TGTGCCAGCAGCTTTAGCGGGTTAGGGGCCAACGTCCTGACTTTC. It specifies CASSFSGLGANVLTF. The full variable domain, rest sourced from reference TRBV7-2 and TRBJ2-6, is GAGVSQSPSNKVTEKGKDVELRCDPISGHTALYWYRQSLGQGLEFLIYFQGNSAPDKSGLPSDRFSAERTGGSVSTLTIQRTQQEDSAVYLCASSFSGLGANVLTFGAGSRLTVL.

This chain links TRBV5-1 with TRBJ2-3, with D possibly matching TRBD1 (5 bases). The germline V gene has CDR1 SGHRS and CDR2 YFSETQ. V was clipped by 0 bases and J by 0 bases, with 8 bases between them. This CDR3 region has 15 residues. This CDR3 reads CASSLEGISTDTQYF. For the CDR3, the DNA is TGCGCCAGCAGCTTGGAGGGGATTAGCACAGATACGCAGTATTTT.

The CDR3 here is CASSSIRSGILYEQYF. The CDR3 DNA is TGTGCCAGCAGTTCTATACGTAGCGGGATACTCTACGAGCAGTACTTC. The V and J genes are TRBV11-2 and TRBJ2-7, with 8 bases identical to TRBD2. The CDR3 contains 16 residues. After removal of 6 bases from V and 3 bases from J, the junction contained 13 bases not matched to a gene. Germline lookup yields CDR1 SGHAT and CDR2 FQNNGV.

This clonotype occurred a few times. V gene TRBV29-1 combines with J gene TRBJ2-7; a possible D gene is TRBD1 (6 bases). The germline V and J ends were trimmed by 4 bases and 6 bases, with 16 bases remaining between them. This CDR3 is 13 amino acids long. The germline V gene encodes CDR1 SQVTM and CDR2 ANQGSEA. The CDR3 protein is CSVGTGQTSEQYF. The CDR3 DNA sequence: TGCAGCGTTGGTACGGGACAAACATCCGAGCAGTACTTC.

The V call is TRBV5-1, the J call TRBJ2-3, with 9 bases identical to TRBD2. This CDR3 region has 15 residues. Looked up from germline, CDR1 is SGHRS and CDR2 is YFSETQ. V lost 4 bases and J lost 3; bases outside the gene matches: 6. This chain's CDR3 is CASSPSGIWTDTQYF. In DNA, the CDR3 is TGCGCCAGCAGCCCTAGCGGGATTTGGACAGATACGCAGTATTTT.

This clonotype was seen a few times. The J gene is TRBJ1-2, the V gene TRBV6-2 or TRBV6-3, with 7 bases that match TRBD1. Looked up from germline, CDR1 is MNHEY and CDR2 is SVGEGT. The CDR3 totals 12 residues. The V and J ends lost 8 bases and 5 bases, in that order; junction bases with no gene match: 5. CDR3 residues: CASLRTGYGYTF. The CDR3 nucleotides are TGTGCCAGCCTCCGGACAGGATATGGCTACACCTTC.

The V and J genes are TRBV12-3 or TRBV12-4 and TRBJ2-2, with D possibly TRBD2 on 5 matching bases. The CDR3 sequence is 13 residues long. V dropped 6 bases and J dropped 8 bases, with 13 bases sitting between them. The CDR3 reads CASRSPTGGELFF. CDR3 sequence (DNA): TGTGCCAGCAGGTCGCCAACGGGGGGGGAGCTGTTTTTT.

This clonotype has at least ten counts. The rearrangement uses TRBV29-1 and TRBJ1-1; no definite D call. The germline V gene has CDR1 SQVTM and CDR2 ANQGSEA. The CDR3 totals 13 residues. Trimming shortened V by 3 bases and J by 0 bases, and 8 bases separated the two germline ends. The CDR3 coding sequence is TGCAGCGTTGAGCTCCTGATGAACACTGAAGCTTTCTTT. The encoded protein is CSVELLMNTEAFF.

This clonotype was found many times. This chain uses TRBV4-1 with TRBJ1-3; TRBD1 is a possible D gene (6 bases). The CDR3 runs to 15 residues. V shed 3 bases and J shed 2 bases, with 11 bases lying between them. Per the germline V gene, CDR1 is MGHRA and CDR2 is YSYEKL. For the CDR3, the DNA is TGCGCCAGCAGCCACTCAGGGGTAACTGGAAACACCATATATTTT. Its protein product is CASSHSGVTGNTIYF.

There are a few counts of this clonotype. The chain is built from TRBV5-1 and TRBJ1-3; TRBD1 matches at 7 bases. Germline lookup yields CDR1 SGHRS and CDR2 YFSETQ. CDR3 length: 15 residues. Trimming cost V 0 bases and J 2 bases; bases outside gene matches: 2. CDR3 in DNA: TGCGCCAGCAGCTTGGAGGGGACAGCTGGAAACACCATATATTTT. Translation: CASSLEGTAGNTIYF.

The gene calls are TRBV6-5 and TRBJ1-2; 9 nucleotides match TRBD1. In germline, CDR1 is MNHEY, CDR2 SVGAGI. This CDR3 has 14 amino acids. The ends lost 6 bases at V and 4 bases at J; junction bases unmatched: 6. In nucleotides, the CDR3 is TGTGCCAGCAGGTCCGGGACAGGGACCTATGGCTACACCTTC. Translating it yields CASRSGTGTYGYTF.

V gene TRBV2 combines with J gene TRBJ2-7; TRBD1 matches at 7 bases. The germline V gene has CDR1 SNHLY and CDR2 FYNNEI. The CDR3 extends over 15 amino acids. The V segment lost 6 bases and the J segment 3 bases; nucleotides outside the gene matches: 11. CDR3 nucleotide sequence: TGTGCCAGCAGGAGACGACAGGGATCCAACTACGAGCAGTACTTC. The encoded protein is CASRRRQGSNYEQYF.

This clonotype has a count of ten or more. This rearrangement joins TRBV7-9 to TRBJ2-5; the match to TRBD2 covers 7 bases. The junction had 5 bases not matched to a gene; V was cut back by 3 bases and J by 1 base. Germline lookup yields CDR1 SEHNR and CDR2 FQNEAQ (reference sequence). CDR3 size: 15 residues. The CDR3 DNA follows: TGTGCCAGCAGCTTTCTCGCGGGAGCCCAAGAGACCCAGTACTTC. Protein sequence: CASSFLAGAQETQYF.

This clonotype occurred a few times. V usage is TRBV6-5 and J usage is TRBJ2-7; 8 bases are shared with TRBD2. Trimming at V came to 8 bases and at J to 2 bases, leaving 8 bases not matched to a gene. The CDR3 has 14 amino acids. Per the germline V gene, CDR1 is MNHEY and CDR2 is SVGAGI. CDR3 DNA sequence: TGTGCCAGCGTATCCCGGGGGGGGCCCTACGAGCAGTACTTC. Translated, it gives CASVSRGGPYEQYF.

This clonotype was picked up many times. The chain recombines TRBV5-1 with TRBJ1-1, with D maybe TRBD1 (6 bases). This CDR3 is 14 amino acids long. CDR1 and CDR2 (germline): SGHRS, YFSETQ. Trimming took 4 bases from V and 6 from J, leaving 16 bases between them. The chain's CDR3 is CASSPGAGAAEAFF. Here the CDR3 DNA reads TGCGCCAGCAGCCCCGGCGCAGGGGCGGCTGAAGCTTTCTTT.

This clonotype has at least ten counts. This chain joins TRBV6-4 and TRBJ2-2; no reliable D call. V shed 6 bases and J shed 6 bases, with 20 bases lying between them. The germline V gene encodes CDR1 MRHNA and CDR2 SNTAGT. The CDR3 covers 16 residues. The CDR3 reads CASSRTAQATAGELFF. CDR3 nucleotide sequence: TGTGCCAGCAGCCGGACGGCCCAAGCGACCGCCGGGGAGCTGTTTTTT.

This clonotype occurred many times. The genes are TRBV7-3 and TRBJ2-4, with a possible D match to TRBD2 (5 bases). With 5 bases removed from V and 1 base from J, the gap between germline ends came to 12 bases. The CDR3 loop spans 15 amino acids. Germline lookup yields CDR1 SGHTA and CDR2 FQGTGA. The CDR3 here is CASSPMRAAKNIQYF. As DNA, the CDR3 is TGTGCCAGCAGCCCCATGAGGGCCGCCAAAAACATTCAGTACTTC.

This clonotype was picked up many times. The genes are TRBV20-1 and TRBJ1-5; D may be TRBD1 (5 bases). CDR1 DFQATT and CDR2 SNEGSKA come from the germline V gene (reference sequence). The V and J ends lost 3 bases and 5 bases respectively, with 14 bases between them. The CDR3 is made up of 14 amino acids. CDR3 residues: CSARERTGDQPQHF. CDR3 DNA: TGCAGTGCTAGGGAACGGACGGGGGATCAGCCCCAGCATTTT.

This chain links TRBV6-2 or TRBV6-3 with TRBJ2-7; no reliable D call. Germline V gene sequence: CDR1 MNHEY, CDR2 SVGEGT. This CDR3 is 14 amino acids long. V dropped 7 bases and J dropped 2 bases, with 15 bases sitting between them. The CDR3 loop reads CASKDSPTAYEQYF. The CDR3 DNA reads TGTGCCAGCAAAGACTCCCCAACCGCCTACGAGCAGTACTTC.